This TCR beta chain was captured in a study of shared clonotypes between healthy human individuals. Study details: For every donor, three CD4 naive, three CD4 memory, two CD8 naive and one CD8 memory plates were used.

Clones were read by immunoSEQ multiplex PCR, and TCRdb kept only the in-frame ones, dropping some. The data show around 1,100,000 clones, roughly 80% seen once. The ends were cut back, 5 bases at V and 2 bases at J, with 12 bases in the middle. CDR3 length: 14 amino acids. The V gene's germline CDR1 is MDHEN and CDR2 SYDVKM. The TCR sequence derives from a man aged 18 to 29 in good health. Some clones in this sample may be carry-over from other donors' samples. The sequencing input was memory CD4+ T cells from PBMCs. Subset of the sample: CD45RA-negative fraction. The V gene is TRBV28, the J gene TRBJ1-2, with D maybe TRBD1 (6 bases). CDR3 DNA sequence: TGTGCCAGCAGTGACAGGTCTCTGAACTATGGCTACACCTTC. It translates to CASSDRSLNYGYTF.